These 8 T cell receptor beta chains came from one sample sequenced in a study of blood T cell repertoires in COVID-19. The assay was immunoSEQ multiplex PCR, and TCRdb's table has in-frame clones only and misses some. The sample includes roughly 18,000 clones, roughly 90% seen only once; the top ten take approximately 9%. The specimen was peripheral blood. These receptors all stem from a man aged 35 to 55 with active COVID-19.

This chain joins TRBV14 and TRBJ1-1; tentatively, D is TRBD1 (6 bases). V was clipped by 2 bases and J by 4 bases, with 11 bases between them. This CDR3 has 14 residues. The germline gives CDR1 SGHDN, CDR2 FVKESK. The CDR3 region is CASSQTGMGTEAFF. CDR3 DNA sequence: TGTGCCAGCAGCCAAACAGGGATGGGCACTGAAGCTTTCTTT.

The V and J genes are TRBV4-1 and TRBJ2-7; the match to TRBD2 covers 9 bases. The CDR3 extends over 15 amino acids. Germline values: CDR1 MGHRA, CDR2 YSYEKL. J lost 2 bases, V lost 1 base, and 3 bases had no gene match. In nucleotides, the CDR3 is TGCGCCAGCAGCCAAGGAGCGGGAGGCCCCTACGAGCAGTACTTC. Translating gives CASSQGAGGPYEQYF.

The chain joins TRBV2 to TRBJ2-7, with 7 bases fitting TRBD1. V trimming: 8 bases; J trimming: 0 bases; junction bases outside the gene matches: 1. The CDR3 sequence is 12 residues long. The germline V gene encodes CDR1 SNHLY and CDR2 FYNNEI. The CDR3 bases are TGTGCCAGCGGACAGGACTCCTACGAGCAGTACTTC. This gives the protein CASGQDSYEQYF.

The J gene is TRBJ2-6, the V gene TRBV7-2, with TRBD1 matching 9 bases. Trimming at V came to 6 bases and at J to 4 bases, leaving 4 bases not matched to a gene. The CDR3 runs 15 residues. Germline V lookup: CDR1 SGHTA, CDR2 FQGNSA. CDR3 sequence (DNA): TGTGCCAGCAGGACAGGGGGGTCCGGGGCCAACGTCCTGACTTTC. Translation gives CASRTGGSGANVLTF.

The chain carries TRBV13 and TRBJ2-1; 8 bases are shared with TRBD1. The CDR3 totals 17 residues. Per the germline V gene, CDR1 is PRHDT and CDR2 is FYEKMQ (reference sequence). The junction had 12 bases not matched to a gene; V was cut back by 4 bases and J by 4 bases. Here the CDR3 reads CASSSSTGTGNYNEQFF. In nucleotides, the CDR3 is TGTGCCAGCAGCTCTTCGACCGGGACAGGCAATTACAATGAGCAGTTCTTC.

This clone showed up just once. This chain connects TRBV18 to TRBJ2-1; 12 nucleotides line up with TRBD2. The junction had 4 bases not matched to a gene; V was cut back by 6 bases and J by 7 bases. Looked up from germline, CDR1 is KGHSH and CDR2 is LQKENI. This CDR3 contains 14 residues. The CDR3 sequence is CASSLGLAGNEQFF. CDR3 DNA: TGTGCCAGCTCGCTCGGACTAGCGGGGAATGAGCAGTTCTTC.

Only one count was recorded for this clone. The V gene is TRBV27, the J gene TRBJ1-5; D gene unclear. Trimming removed 5 bases from V and 6 bases from J, with 17 bases in between. Germline values: CDR1 MNHEY, CDR2 SMNVEV (reference sequence). The CDR3 has 15 residues. CDR3 nucleotides: TGTGCCAGCAGTCCCCTCGCGGCCGCCGGTCAGCCCCAGCATTTT. Its translation: CASSPLAAAGQPQHF.

This chain joins TRBV30 and TRBJ2-1, with D possibly TRBD2 on 6 matching bases. There are 13 residues in the CDR3. Germline assignment: CDR1 GTSNPN and CDR2 SVGIG (reference sequence). Trimming pared 8 bases from V and 4 bases from J, leaving 15 bases between. The CDR3 region is CARTGLSYNEQFF. CDR3 DNA: TGTGCCAGAACGGGACTGAGTTACAATGAGCAGTTCTTC.